Listed below are T cell receptor beta chains from one sample, sequenced in a study of blood T cell repertoires in COVID-19. Sequencing was performed with immunoSEQ multiplex PCR; in TCRdb, only in-frame clones are kept and a portion is missing. This table holds some 170,000 clones, roughly 85% found once. Input material: peripheral blood. The origin of the receptors is a woman between 65 and 79 years old with acute or convalescent COVID-19. The CDR3 runs from the conserved cysteine through the conserved F or W. The D gene is left open where the match is weak. The size of a clone is reported for some rows only, either as once, few or many, or as a class for expanded clones.

TRBV27	TRBJ2-7	TRBD2	.	CASSLSIPTGGRKTSGSYEQYF	TGTGCCAGCAGTTTATCGATCCCCACAGGGGGACGAAAGACTAGCGGGAGCTACGAGCAGTACTTC
TRBV7-8	TRBJ2-7	TRBD2	.	CASSPLSGNSYEQYF	TGTGCCAGCAGCCCCCTAAGCGGGAACTCCTACGAGCAGTACTTC
TRBV4-1	TRBJ2-5	TRBD1	.	CASSHNEGQGTQYF	TGCGCCAGCAGCCATAACGAAGGACAGGGGACCCAGTACTTC
TRBV6-5	TRBJ1-1	.	.	CASKLQGRAEAFF	TGTGCCAGCAAACTCCAGGGCAGGGCTGAAGCTTTCTTT
TRBV7-2	TRBJ1-2	.	few	CASSPAGRGYGYTF	TGTGCCAGCAGCCCCGCGGGTCGCGGCTATGGCTACACCTTC
TRBV7-9	TRBJ1-4	.	.	CASSLPGREEKLFF	TGTGCCAGCAGCTTGCCGGGGCGGGAAGAAAAACTGTTTTTT
TRBV5-4	TRBJ1-2	.	few	CASSPSPGLNYGYTF	TGTGCCAGCAGCCCCTCCCCGGGGTTGAACTATGGCTACACCTTC
TRBV30	TRBJ2-7	.	.	CAWSQKFLDEQYF	TGTGCCTGGAGTCAGAAGTTTTTGGACGAGCAGTACTTC
TRBV19	TRBJ2-5	.	.	CASSKQGLYQETQYF	TGTGCCAGTAGTAAGCAGGGCCTGTACCAAGAGACCCAGTACTTC
TRBV19	TRBJ1-5	.	.	CASSTGDRPQHF	TGTGCCAGTAGTACAGGGGACCGGCCCCAGCATTTT
TRBV29-1	TRBJ2-1	TRBD1	.	CSATTGDGTEQFF	TGCAGCGCCACGACAGGGGATGGAACTGAGCAGTTCTTC
TRBV6-1	TRBJ2-7	.	.	CASSEAGLYEQYF	TGTGCCAGCAGTGAAGCGGGACTCTACGAGCAGTACTTC
TRBV13	TRBJ1-4	.	.	CASTALGLGYGATNEKLFF	TGTGCCAGCACCGCTTTAGGTTTAGGGTACGGGGCAACTAATGAAAAACTGTTTTTT
TRBV3-1/TRBV3-2	TRBJ2-1	.	.	CASSLSSEEYNEQFF	TGTGCCAGCAGCCTTTCTAGCGAAGAGTACAATGAGCAGTTCTTC
TRBV27	TRBJ2-1	TRBD2	.	CASSFTGLAGYYNEQFF	TGTGCCAGCAGTTTCACGGGACTAGCGGGTTACTACAATGAGCAGTTCTTC
TRBV9	TRBJ2-2	TRBD1	.	CASSKTGVVGELFF	TGTGCCAGCAGCAAAACAGGGGTCGTCGGGGAGCTGTTTTTT
TRBV12-3/TRBV12-4	TRBJ2-1	.	.	CASSSGDWQFF	TGTGCCAGCAGTTCTGGGGACTGGCAGTTCTTC
TRBV25-1	TRBJ2-3	.	.	CASSEPGVGTDTQYF	TGTGCCAGCAGCGAACCAGGGGTGGGCACAGATACGCAGTATTTT
TRBV5-1	TRBJ1-1	.	.	CASSSQGMNTEAFF	TGCGCCAGCAGCTCCCAGGGTATGAACACTGAAGCTTTCTTT
TRBV4-1	TRBJ1-5	.	.	CASSRGEGQGNQPQHF	TGCGCCAGCAGCCGAGGCGAGGGCCAAGGCAATCAGCCCCAGCATTTT
TRBV7-2	TRBJ2-3	.	.	CALRLGGTDTQYF	TGTGCTCTCCGACTGGGGGGAACAGATACGCAGTATTTT
TRBV18	TRBJ1-2	.	few	CASSPSGLTSGGYTF	TGTGCCAGCTCACCATCGGGACTGACTAGTGGGGGCTACACCTTC
TRBV19	TRBJ2-3	.	.	CASSTSSGDTQYF	TGTGCCAGTAGTACATCGAGCGGAGATACGCAGTATTTT
TRBV5-8	TRBJ1-6	TRBD1	once	CASSVTGGISPLHF	TGTGCCAGCAGCGTCACAGGGGGCATATCACCCCTCCACTTT
TRBV29-1	TRBJ2-3	.	few	CSVKIVTDTQYF	TGCAGCGTTAAGATAGTCACAGATACGCAGTATTTT
TRBV10-2	TRBJ1-2	.	.	CASSEVAAWGYTF	TGCGCCAGCAGTGAGGTGGCGGCCTGGGGCTACACCTTC
TRBV27	TRBJ2-7	TRBD2	.	CASSFYNMGAGDYEQYF	TGTGCCAGCAGTTTCTACAATATGGGAGCGGGGGACTACGAGCAGTACTTC
TRBV7-9	TRBJ1-2	.	.	CASTVGGRGNGYTF	TGTGCCAGCACCGTGGGTGGCAGGGGCAATGGCTACACCTTC
TRBV2	TRBJ2-7	TRBD1	.	CATRDSSYEQYF	TGTGCCACCCGGGACAGCTCCTACGAGCAGTACTTC
TRBV5-1	TRBJ2-7	.	few	CASSLFGGYSYEQYF	TGCGCCAGCAGCTTATTCGGCGGATACTCCTACGAGCAGTACTTC
TRBV5-1	TRBJ2-1	.	.	CASTREVSGFYNEQFF	TGCGCCAGCACCCGAGAAGTGAGCGGATTCTACAATGAGCAGTTCTTC
TRBV2	TRBJ1-1	TRBD1	.	CASKMGQGATEAFF	TGTGCCAGCAAAATGGGACAGGGGGCTACTGAAGCTTTCTTT
TRBV30	TRBJ1-6	.	.	CAWRQTDLNSPLHF	TGTGCCTGGCGGCAGACAGATCTCAATTCACCCCTCCACTTT
TRBV6-4	TRBJ1-1	.	.	CASSVGGNTEAFF	TGTGCCAGCAGTGTAGGGGGGAACACTGAAGCTTTCTTT
TRBV15	TRBJ1-2	.	.	CATSREPGGGLSYGYTF	TGTGCCACCAGCAGAGAACCGGGAGGGGGGCTGAGCTATGGCTACACCTTC
TRBV9	TRBJ2-7	TRBD2	once	CASSSLAEPYEQYF	TGTGCCAGCAGCAGCCTAGCGGAACCCTACGAGCAGTACTTC
TRBV3-1/TRBV3-2	TRBJ1-3	.	.	CASSQGASGNTIYF	TGTGCCAGCAGCCAAGGGGCGTCGGGAAACACCATATATTTT